This T cell receptor (beta chain) came from a study of cytomegalovirus exposure and HLA in healthy donors. Looking at the study overall: The same platform was used for the roughly 120 validation repertoires and the roughly 680 first-cohort repertoires, a later analysis reported.

Notes on this clone: Antigen specificity is unknown.

Between the trimmed V and J ends, which lost 6 bases and 6 bases, there was a span of 5 bases. Germline V gene lookup returns CDR1 SGHNT and CDR2 YENEEA. This CDR3 contains 11 residues. Assay used: immunoSEQ multiplex PCR; TCRdb lists only in-frame clones, some missing. Altogether some 170,000 clones are present, more than 75% being singletons, with the ten largest covering 7.2%. Study results and caveats: Under in vitro conditions, a few CMV-associated chains were confirmed as specific for CMV antigens. Among TCR beta chains, those listed as cytomegalovirus-associated numbered roughly 150. Subsequent analysis revealed that first-cohort TCR clusters tended to co-occur in the 95 to 150 validation repertoires.

The TCR comes from a man younger than 40 in good health and CMV-seropositive. Material for sequencing was PBMCs. The chain employs TRBV11-3 and TRBJ2-2; no firm D call. CDR3 residues: CASSWAGELFF. CDR3 DNA sequence: TGTGCCAGCAGTTGGGCCGGGGAGCTGTTTTTT.